This T cell receptor (beta chain) was recovered during a study of T cell changes during pregnancy in multiple sclerosis. Some clones are missing from TCRdb's copy, which holds only in-frame ones; the method was immunoSEQ multiplex PCR. The data contain roughly 40,000 clones, about nine tenths of them seen just once; the ten biggest clones take up approximately 0.71%. The TCR originated in a female donor with multiple sclerosis, enrolled in a pregnancy study. Here the sequenced sample was CD4+ T cells from peripheral blood mononuclear cells, taken before pregnancy.

CDR3: CASSPGQGDGYTF. CDR3 bases: TGTGCCAGCTCACCCGGACAGGGAGATGGCTACACCTTC. The V gene is TRBV18, the J gene TRBJ1-2, with TRBD1 matching 8 bases. The germline V gene encodes CDR1 KGHSH and CDR2 LQKENI. V was pared by 3 bases and J by 6 bases, with 3 bases of the junction left unmatched. This CDR3 has 13 amino acids. The full variable domain, its missing parts supplied by reference TRBV18 and TRBJ1-2, is NAGVMQNPRHLVRRRGQEARLRCSPMKGHSHVYWYRQLPEEGLKFMVYLQKENIIDESGMPKERFSAEFPKEGPSILRIQQVVRGDSAAYFCASSPGQGDGYTFGSGTRLTVV.